These T cell receptor beta chains were read from a single sample in a study of cytomegalovirus exposure and HLA in healthy donors. Assay: immunoSEQ multiplex PCR; the TCRdb copy retains only in-frame clones and omits some. Among roughly 160,000 clones listed, more than 60% were seen once. Sequences were obtained from PBMCs. These TCRs come from a man aged 40-49 years in good health and CMV-seronegative. Both conserved end residues are part of each CDR3. The order of the fields is V gene, J gene, clone size, D gene, CDR3 protein, CDR3 DNA. The D gene is left open where the match is weak. Size is omitted from some rows. Given values are once, few, many or a class for expanded clones.

v_call: TRBV4-1; j_call: TRBJ2-5; clone_size: -; d_call: -; cdr3_aa: CASSQTSFEETQYF; cdr3_nt: TGCGCCAGCAGCCAAACGAGCTTTGAGGAGACCCAGTACTTC
v_call: TRBV7-9; j_call: TRBJ2-6; clone_size: -; d_call: -; cdr3_aa: CASSLDRVGANVLTF; cdr3_nt: TGTGCCAGCAGCTTAGACAGGGTTGGGGCCAACGTCCTGACTTTC
v_call: TRBV4-3; j_call: TRBJ2-2; clone_size: -; d_call: -; cdr3_aa: CASSQDMYPDTGELFF; cdr3_nt: TGCGCCAGCAGCCAAGATATGTATCCTGACACCGGGGAGCTGTTTTTT
v_call: TRBV7-6; j_call: TRBJ2-3; clone_size: few; d_call: -; cdr3_aa: CASSLRLGRGSTDTQYF; cdr3_nt: TGTGCCAGCAGCTTACGGCTTGGCCGGGGAAGCACAGATACGCAGTATTTT
v_call: TRBV10-3; j_call: TRBJ1-2; clone_size: -; d_call: TRBD1; cdr3_aa: CAISKQGANYGYTF; cdr3_nt: TGTGCCATCAGTAAACAGGGGGCGAACTATGGCTACACCTTC
v_call: TRBV7-3; j_call: TRBJ2-1; clone_size: -; d_call: TRBD2; cdr3_aa: CASSLSGGDEQFF; cdr3_nt: TGTGCCAGCAGCTTGAGCGGGGGCGATGAGCAGTTCTTC
v_call: TRBV19; j_call: TRBJ2-7; clone_size: few; d_call: TRBD2; cdr3_aa: CASSVRTSGGEEQYF; cdr3_nt: TGTGCCAGTAGTGTCCGGACTAGCGGGGGTGAAGAGCAGTACTTC
v_call: TRBV29-1; j_call: TRBJ2-7; clone_size: -; d_call: -; cdr3_aa: CSVEGGAYEQYF; cdr3_nt: TGCAGCGTTGAAGGGGGCGCCTACGAGCAGTACTTC
v_call: TRBV21-1; j_call: TRBJ1-2; clone_size: -; d_call: -; cdr3_aa: CASTPGQGYGYTF; cdr3_nt: TGTGCCAGCACCCCGGGACAGGGTTATGGCTACACCTTC
v_call: TRBV30; j_call: TRBJ1-1; clone_size: -; d_call: -; cdr3_aa: CAWSRAGVTRTEAFF; cdr3_nt: TGTGCCTGGAGCCGGGCGGGGGTGACGAGGACTGAAGCTTTCTTT
v_call: TRBV6-5; j_call: TRBJ2-2; clone_size: -; d_call: TRBD1; cdr3_aa: CASSGGDRVIGELFF; cdr3_nt: TGTGCCAGCAGTGGCGGGGACAGGGTTATAGGGGAGCTGTTTTTT
v_call: TRBV6-1; j_call: TRBJ1-1; clone_size: -; d_call: -; cdr3_aa: CASSELGGDAEAFF; cdr3_nt: TGTGCCAGCAGTGAATTAGGGGGGGACGCTGAAGCTTTCTTT
v_call: TRBV10-2; j_call: TRBJ1-6; clone_size: -; d_call: -; cdr3_aa: CASQLSYNSPLHF; cdr3_nt: TGCGCCAGCCAACTCTCCTATAATTCACCCCTCCACTTT
v_call: TRBV14; j_call: TRBJ2-2; clone_size: -; d_call: TRBD2; cdr3_aa: CASSQDQLAGITGELFF; cdr3_nt: TGTGCCAGCAGCCAAGATCAACTAGCGGGGATCACCGGGGAGCTGTTTTTT
v_call: TRBV15; j_call: TRBJ2-5; clone_size: few; d_call: -; cdr3_aa: CATSSTRTRRETQYF; cdr3_nt: TGTGCCACCAGCAGTACTAGGACCCGCAGGGAGACCCAGTACTTC
v_call: TRBV6-5; j_call: TRBJ1-2; clone_size: -; d_call: TRBD1; cdr3_aa: CASSRQGTGYTF; cdr3_nt: TGTGCCAGCAGTAGACAGGGGACTGGCTACACCTTC
v_call: TRBV6-6; j_call: TRBJ1-1; clone_size: once; d_call: TRBD1; cdr3_aa: CASNPDRGTEAFF; cdr3_nt: TGTGCCAGCAACCCGGACAGGGGGACTGAAGCTTTCTTT
v_call: TRBV5-4; j_call: TRBJ2-3; clone_size: -; d_call: TRBD1; cdr3_aa: CASRRTGTGEGADTQYF; cdr3_nt: TGTGCCAGCAGGCGAACCGGGACAGGGGAAGGGGCAGATACGCAGTATTTT
v_call: TRBV7-2; j_call: TRBJ2-7; clone_size: -; d_call: TRBD1; cdr3_aa: CASSLRPRDRGYEQYF; cdr3_nt: TGTGCCAGCAGCTTGAGACCCCGGGACAGGGGTTACGAGCAGTACTTC
v_call: TRBV29-1; j_call: TRBJ2-5; clone_size: -; d_call: TRBD2; cdr3_aa: CSVERAGDQETQYF; cdr3_nt: TGCAGCGTTGAACGAGCGGGGGACCAAGAGACCCAGTACTTC
v_call: TRBV6-5; j_call: TRBJ2-2; clone_size: -; d_call: -; cdr3_aa: CASSYRGPGELFF; cdr3_nt: TGTGCCAGCAGTTACCGTGGGCCAGGGGAGCTGTTTTTT
v_call: TRBV9; j_call: TRBJ2-5; clone_size: -; d_call: TRBD2; cdr3_aa: CASSVGTSGGDTGTQYF; cdr3_nt: TGTGCCAGCAGCGTTGGGACTAGCGGGGGGGATACGGGGACCCAGTACTTC
v_call: TRBV6-1; j_call: TRBJ2-5; clone_size: few; d_call: -; cdr3_aa: CASSRQEVETQYF; cdr3_nt: TGTGCCAGCAGCAGACAGGAGGTGGAGACCCAGTACTTC
v_call: TRBV11-2; j_call: TRBJ2-5; clone_size: -; d_call: TRBD1; cdr3_aa: CASSDRGPETQYF; cdr3_nt: TGTGCCAGCAGCGACAGGGGGCCAGAGACCCAGTACTTC
v_call: TRBV19; j_call: TRBJ2-1; clone_size: -; d_call: TRBD1; cdr3_aa: CASSIGTVYNEQFF; cdr3_nt: TGTGCCAGTAGTATCGGGACAGTATACAATGAGCAGTTCTTC
v_call: TRBV2; j_call: TRBJ1-1; clone_size: -; d_call: TRBD1; cdr3_aa: CASKLGSGGAGTEAFF; cdr3_nt: TGTGCCAGCAAGCTCGGTTCAGGGGGCGCCGGCACTGAAGCTTTCTTT
v_call: TRBV6-5; j_call: TRBJ1-1; clone_size: -; d_call: TRBD1; cdr3_aa: CASSPRGQGSAFF; cdr3_nt: TGTGCCAGCAGCCCCCGCGGACAGGGGTCGGCTTTCTTT
v_call: TRBV15; j_call: TRBJ2-7; clone_size: few; d_call: TRBD1; cdr3_aa: CATSRVPDRGSYEQYF; cdr3_nt: TGTGCCACCAGCAGAGTGCCCGACAGGGGCTCCTACGAGCAGTACTTC
v_call: TRBV7-2; j_call: TRBJ2-3; clone_size: -; d_call: TRBD2; cdr3_aa: CASSKRLAGATDTQYF; cdr3_nt: TGTGCCAGCAGCAAAAGACTAGCGGGGGCCACAGATACGCAGTATTTT
v_call: TRBV5-1; j_call: TRBJ1-1; clone_size: -; d_call: -; cdr3_aa: CASKVTTENTEAFF; cdr3_nt: TGCGCCAGCAAAGTCACGACAGAGAACACTGAAGCTTTCTTT
v_call: TRBV6-4; j_call: TRBJ2-3; clone_size: -; d_call: TRBD1; cdr3_aa: CASSGGQDTDTQYF; cdr3_nt: TGTGCCAGCAGTGGAGGACAGGATACAGATACGCAGTATTTT
v_call: TRBV5-8; j_call: TRBJ1-2; clone_size: -; d_call: TRBD1; cdr3_aa: CASSLTGVYGYTF; cdr3_nt: TGTGCCAGCAGCTTGACAGGGGTGTATGGCTACACCTTC
v_call: TRBV5-1; j_call: TRBJ2-5; clone_size: -; d_call: TRBD1; cdr3_aa: CASSFRRDRVGLKETQYF; cdr3_nt: TGCGCCAGCAGCTTCCGCCGGGACAGGGTCGGGTTGAAAGAGACCCAGTACTTC
v_call: TRBV6-1; j_call: TRBJ2-6; clone_size: -; d_call: TRBD2; cdr3_aa: CASTPGGPGANVLTF; cdr3_nt: TGTGCCAGCACCCCGGGGGGGCCTGGGGCCAACGTCCTGACTTTC
v_call: TRBV7-9; j_call: TRBJ2-5; clone_size: -; d_call: TRBD1; cdr3_aa: CASSLDGTGSQETQYF; cdr3_nt: TGTGCCAGCAGCTTAGACGGGACAGGGTCCCAAGAGACCCAGTACTTC
v_call: TRBV5-1; j_call: TRBJ1-3; clone_size: -; d_call: -; cdr3_aa: CASSPIMGGAGNTIYF; cdr3_nt: TGCGCCAGCAGCCCTATTATGGGGGGAGCCGGAAACACCATATATTTT
v_call: TRBV6-1; j_call: TRBJ2-1; clone_size: once; d_call: TRBD2; cdr3_aa: CASSENPGLAGDEQFF; cdr3_nt: TGTGCCAGCAGTGAAAACCCGGGTTTAGCGGGGGATGAGCAGTTCTTC
v_call: TRBV4-3; j_call: TRBJ1-3; clone_size: many; d_call: -; cdr3_aa: CASSQEWRGEGNTIYF; cdr3_nt: TGCGCCAGCAGCCAAGAATGGAGGGGAGAAGGAAACACCATATATTTT
v_call: TRBV6-1; j_call: TRBJ2-3; clone_size: -; d_call: TRBD2; cdr3_aa: CASSDLAAVGTQYF; cdr3_nt: TGTGCCAGCAGTGACCTAGCGGCGGTAGGTACGCAGTATTTT
v_call: TRBV6-5; j_call: TRBJ2-3; clone_size: -; d_call: -; cdr3_aa: CASRPGQRTDTQYF; cdr3_nt: TGTGCCAGCAGACCGGGACAACGCACAGATACGCAGTATTTT
v_call: TRBV5-4; j_call: TRBJ1-3; clone_size: once; d_call: -; cdr3_aa: CASSLPGAGNTIYF; cdr3_nt: TGTGCCAGCAGCTTGCCAGGGGCTGGGAACACCATATATTTT
v_call: TRBV7-9; j_call: TRBJ2-5; clone_size: -; d_call: -; cdr3_aa: CSSRQQQETQYF; cdr3_nt: TGTTCCAGCAGACAACAGCAAGAGACCCAGTACTTC
v_call: TRBV6-5; j_call: TRBJ2-7; clone_size: once; d_call: TRBD2; cdr3_aa: CASSSGAGPLEQYF; cdr3_nt: TGTGCCAGCAGTTCCGGAGCGGGGCCGCTCGAGCAGTACTTC
v_call: TRBV30; j_call: TRBJ1-5; clone_size: -; d_call: -; cdr3_aa: CAWSVIDSWGNQPQHF; cdr3_nt: TGTGCCTGGAGTGTTATTGACAGTTGGGGCAATCAGCCCCAGCATTTT
v_call: TRBV19; j_call: TRBJ2-1; clone_size: -; d_call: TRBD2; cdr3_aa: CASSRTSGGVYNEQFF; cdr3_nt: TGTGCCAGTAGTAGGACTAGCGGGGGGGTGTACAATGAGCAGTTCTTC
v_call: TRBV7-9; j_call: TRBJ2-5; clone_size: -; d_call: TRBD1; cdr3_aa: CASSLGQGLEETQYF; cdr3_nt: TGTGCCAGCAGCTTAGGACAGGGGTTAGAGGAGACCCAGTACTTC
v_call: TRBV5-1; j_call: TRBJ1-4; clone_size: -; d_call: -; cdr3_aa: CASSLAISEPEEKLFF; cdr3_nt: TGCGCCAGCAGCTTGGCGATCTCGGAACCGGAGGAAAAACTGTTTTTT
v_call: TRBV4-2; j_call: TRBJ1-2; clone_size: -; d_call: -; cdr3_aa: CASSQTGSIGGYGYTF; cdr3_nt: TGTGCCAGCAGCCAGACCGGGTCCATAGGAGGTTATGGCTACACCTTC
v_call: TRBV6-1; j_call: TRBJ2-7; clone_size: -; d_call: -; cdr3_aa: CASSAGLSYEQYF; cdr3_nt: TGTGCCAGCAGTGCAGGACTTAGCTACGAGCAGTACTTC
v_call: TRBV5-8; j_call: TRBJ2-3; clone_size: -; d_call: TRBD2; cdr3_aa: CASRSPGGIHTQYF; cdr3_nt: TGTGCCAGCAGGTCCCCGGGGGGGATCCATACGCAGTATTTT
v_call: TRBV7-9; j_call: TRBJ1-2; clone_size: -; d_call: -; cdr3_aa: CSSSLWTTWDMVYGYTF; cdr3_nt: TGTTCCAGCAGCCTTTGGACCACGTGGGACATGGTCTATGGCTACACCTTC
v_call: TRBV5-1; j_call: TRBJ1-2; clone_size: -; d_call: -; cdr3_aa: CASSSEVNYGYTF; cdr3_nt: TGCGCCAGCAGCTCCGAGGTGAACTATGGCTACACCTTC
v_call: TRBV5-1; j_call: TRBJ2-5; clone_size: -; d_call: TRBD2; cdr3_aa: CASSSGLGGQETQYF; cdr3_nt: TGCGCCAGCAGCTCCGGTTTGGGGGGGCAAGAGACCCAGTACTTC
v_call: TRBV30; j_call: TRBJ1-1; clone_size: -; d_call: TRBD1; cdr3_aa: CAWSVGQGTTEAFF; cdr3_nt: TGTGCCTGGAGTGTAGGACAGGGGACCACTGAAGCTTTCTTT
v_call: TRBV4-1; j_call: TRBJ2-1; clone_size: -; d_call: -; cdr3_aa: CASSQDLGFSYNEQFF; cdr3_nt: TGCGCCAGCAGCCAAGATCTCGGGTTCTCCTACAATGAGCAGTTCTTC
v_call: TRBV15; j_call: TRBJ2-5; clone_size: few; d_call: -; cdr3_aa: CATSRDRGQETQYF; cdr3_nt: TGTGCCACCAGCAGAGACAGGGGACAAGAGACCCAGTACTTC
v_call: TRBV15; j_call: TRBJ1-1; clone_size: -; d_call: -; cdr3_aa: CATQQDNTEAFF; cdr3_nt: TGTGCCACTCAACAGGACAACACTGAAGCTTTCTTT
v_call: TRBV7-9; j_call: TRBJ2-1; clone_size: -; d_call: -; cdr3_aa: CSSRIGGGNNEQFF; cdr3_nt: TGTTCCAGCAGAATAGGGGGGGGGAACAATGAGCAGTTCTTC
v_call: TRBV4-2; j_call: TRBJ1-4; clone_size: once; d_call: -; cdr3_aa: CASSQAWTAPNEKLFF; cdr3_nt: TGTGCCAGCAGCCAAGCTTGGACAGCTCCTAATGAAAAACTGTTTTTT